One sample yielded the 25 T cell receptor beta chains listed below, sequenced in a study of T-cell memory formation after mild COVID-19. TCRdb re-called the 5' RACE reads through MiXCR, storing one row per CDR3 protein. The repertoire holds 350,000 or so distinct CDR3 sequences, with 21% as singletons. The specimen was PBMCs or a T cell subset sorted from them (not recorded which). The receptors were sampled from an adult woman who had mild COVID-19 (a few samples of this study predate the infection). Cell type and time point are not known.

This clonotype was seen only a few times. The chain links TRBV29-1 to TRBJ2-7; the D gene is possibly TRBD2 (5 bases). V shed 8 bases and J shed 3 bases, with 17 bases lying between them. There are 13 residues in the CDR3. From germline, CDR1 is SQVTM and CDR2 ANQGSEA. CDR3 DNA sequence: TGCAGCATAGGCGGAAAAGGAGGCTACGAGCAGTACTTC. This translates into CSIGGKGGYEQYF.

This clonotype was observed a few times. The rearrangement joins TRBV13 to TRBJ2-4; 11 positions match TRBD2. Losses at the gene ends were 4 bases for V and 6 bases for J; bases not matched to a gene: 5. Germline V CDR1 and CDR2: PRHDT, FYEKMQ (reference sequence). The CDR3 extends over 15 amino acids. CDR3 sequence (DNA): TGTGCCAGCAGCTCGCTACTAGCGGGAGCAAACATTCAGTACTTC. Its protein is CASSSLLAGANIQYF.

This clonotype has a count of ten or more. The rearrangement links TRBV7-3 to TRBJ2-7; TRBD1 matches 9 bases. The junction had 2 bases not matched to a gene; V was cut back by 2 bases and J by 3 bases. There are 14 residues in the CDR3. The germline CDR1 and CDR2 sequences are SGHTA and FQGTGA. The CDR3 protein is CASSLDRGIYEQYF. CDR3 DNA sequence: TGTGCCAGCAGCTTAGACAGGGGGATCTACGAGCAGTACTTC.

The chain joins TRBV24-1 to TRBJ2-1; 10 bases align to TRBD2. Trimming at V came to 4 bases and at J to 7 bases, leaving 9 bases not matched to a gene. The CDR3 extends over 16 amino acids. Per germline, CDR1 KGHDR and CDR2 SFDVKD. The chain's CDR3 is CATSDSSGSLGNEQFF. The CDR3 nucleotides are TGTGCCACCAGTGACTCTAGCGGGAGTCTGGGAAATGAGCAGTTCTTC.

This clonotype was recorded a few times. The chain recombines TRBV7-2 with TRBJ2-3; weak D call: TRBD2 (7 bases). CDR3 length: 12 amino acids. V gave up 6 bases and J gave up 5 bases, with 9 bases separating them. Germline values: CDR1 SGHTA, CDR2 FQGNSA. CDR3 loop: CASRGGGDTQYF. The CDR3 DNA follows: TGTGCCAGCAGAGGGGGGGGAGATACGCAGTATTTT. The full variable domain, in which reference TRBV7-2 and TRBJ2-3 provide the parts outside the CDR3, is GAGVSQSPSNKVTEKGKDVELRCDPISGHTALYWYRQSLGQGLEFLIYFQGNSAPDKSGLPSDRFSAERTGGSVSTLTIQRTQQEDSAVYLCASRGGGDTQYFGPGTRLTVL.

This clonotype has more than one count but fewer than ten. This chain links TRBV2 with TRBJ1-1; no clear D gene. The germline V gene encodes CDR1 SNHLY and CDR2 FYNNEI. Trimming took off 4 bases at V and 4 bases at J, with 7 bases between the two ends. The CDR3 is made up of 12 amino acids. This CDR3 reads CASSGVRTEAFF. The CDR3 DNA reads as TGTGCCAGCAGTGGGGTTCGCACTGAAGCTTTCTTT.

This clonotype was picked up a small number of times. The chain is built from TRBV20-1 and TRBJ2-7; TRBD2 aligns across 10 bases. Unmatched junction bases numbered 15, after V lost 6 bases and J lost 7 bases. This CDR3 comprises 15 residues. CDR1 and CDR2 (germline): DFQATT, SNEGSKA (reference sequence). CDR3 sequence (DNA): TGCAGTGCAAACAGGGCTCTAGCGGGAGTGCGGGAGCAGTACTTC. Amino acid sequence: CSANRALAGVREQYF.

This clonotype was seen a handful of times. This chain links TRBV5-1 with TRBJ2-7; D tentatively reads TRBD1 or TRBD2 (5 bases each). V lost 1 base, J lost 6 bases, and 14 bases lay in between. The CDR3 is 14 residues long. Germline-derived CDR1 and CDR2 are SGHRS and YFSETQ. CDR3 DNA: TGCGCCAGCAGCTTGATCCAGGGCGCGGGCGAGCAGTACTTC. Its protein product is CASSLIQGAGEQYF.

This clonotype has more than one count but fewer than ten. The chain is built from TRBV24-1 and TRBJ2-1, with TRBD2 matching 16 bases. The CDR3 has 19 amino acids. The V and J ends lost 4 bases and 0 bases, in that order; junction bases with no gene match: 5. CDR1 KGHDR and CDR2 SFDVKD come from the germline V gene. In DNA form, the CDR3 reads TGTGCCACCAGTGAGGGGACTAGCGGGAGGGGAAGCTCCTACAATGAGCAGTTCTTC. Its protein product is CATSEGTSGRGSSYNEQFF.

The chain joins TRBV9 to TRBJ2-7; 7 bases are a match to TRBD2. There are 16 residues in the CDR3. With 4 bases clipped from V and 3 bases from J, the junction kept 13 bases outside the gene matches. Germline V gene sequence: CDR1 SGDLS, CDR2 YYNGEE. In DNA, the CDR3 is TGTGCCAGCAGCATGAATGGGAGGGAGGGCCTCTACGAGCAGTACTTC. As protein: CASSMNGREGLYEQYF.

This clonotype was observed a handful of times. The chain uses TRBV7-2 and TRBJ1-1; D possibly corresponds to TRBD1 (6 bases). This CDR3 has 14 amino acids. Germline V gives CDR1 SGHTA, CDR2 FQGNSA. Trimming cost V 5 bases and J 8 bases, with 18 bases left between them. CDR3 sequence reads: CASSGQTGYLEAFF. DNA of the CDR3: TGTGCCAGCAGCGGGCAAACAGGGTATTTGGAAGCTTTCTTT.

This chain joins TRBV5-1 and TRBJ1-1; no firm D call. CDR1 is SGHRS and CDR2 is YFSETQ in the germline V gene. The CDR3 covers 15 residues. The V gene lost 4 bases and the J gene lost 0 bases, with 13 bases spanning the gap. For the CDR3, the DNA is TGCGCCAGCAGCCCCCAAGAGAATCTGAACACTGAAGCTTTCTTT. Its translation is CASSPQENLNTEAFF.

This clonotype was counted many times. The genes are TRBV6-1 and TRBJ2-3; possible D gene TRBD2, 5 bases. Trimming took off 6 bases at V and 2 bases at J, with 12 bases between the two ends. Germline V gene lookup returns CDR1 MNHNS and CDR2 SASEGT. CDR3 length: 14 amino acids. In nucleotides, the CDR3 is TGTGCCAGCAGCGGGATTACGTTCACAGATACGCAGTATTTT. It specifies CASSGITFTDTQYF.

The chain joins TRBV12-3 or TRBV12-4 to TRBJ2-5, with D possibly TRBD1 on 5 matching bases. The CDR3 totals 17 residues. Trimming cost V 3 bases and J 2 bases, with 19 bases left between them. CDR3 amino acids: CASSLSRVETAQETQYF. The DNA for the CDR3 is TGTGCCAGCAGTTTGTCTCGGGTGGAGACAGCGCAAGAGACCCAGTACTTC.

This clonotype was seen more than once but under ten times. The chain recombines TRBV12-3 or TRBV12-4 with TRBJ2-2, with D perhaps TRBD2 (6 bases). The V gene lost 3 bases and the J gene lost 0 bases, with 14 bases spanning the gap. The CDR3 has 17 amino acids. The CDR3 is CASSFPGGVTNTGELFF. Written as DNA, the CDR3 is TGTGCCAGCAGTTTTCCGGGCGGGGTAACGAACACCGGGGAGCTGTTTTTT.

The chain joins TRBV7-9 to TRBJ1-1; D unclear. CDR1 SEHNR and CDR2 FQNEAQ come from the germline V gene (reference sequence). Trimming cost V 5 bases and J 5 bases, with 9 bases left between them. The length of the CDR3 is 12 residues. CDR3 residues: CASSPFSTEAFF. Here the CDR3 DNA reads TGTGCCAGCAGCCCGTTCAGTACTGAAGCTTTCTTT.

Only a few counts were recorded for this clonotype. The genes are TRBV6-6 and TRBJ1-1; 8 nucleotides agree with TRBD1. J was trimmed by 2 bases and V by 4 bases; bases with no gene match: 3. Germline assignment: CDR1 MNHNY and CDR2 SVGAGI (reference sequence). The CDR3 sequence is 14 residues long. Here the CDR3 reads CASSLTGDNTEAFF. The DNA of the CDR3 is TGTGCCAGCAGTTTGACAGGGGACAACACTGAAGCTTTCTTT.

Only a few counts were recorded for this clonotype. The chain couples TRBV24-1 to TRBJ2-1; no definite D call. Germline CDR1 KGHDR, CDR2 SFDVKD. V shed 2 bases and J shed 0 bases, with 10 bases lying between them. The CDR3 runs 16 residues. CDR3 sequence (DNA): TGTGCCACCAGTGATTCCTGGGTCAGCTCCTACAATGAGCAGTTCTTC. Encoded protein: CATSDSWVSSYNEQFF.

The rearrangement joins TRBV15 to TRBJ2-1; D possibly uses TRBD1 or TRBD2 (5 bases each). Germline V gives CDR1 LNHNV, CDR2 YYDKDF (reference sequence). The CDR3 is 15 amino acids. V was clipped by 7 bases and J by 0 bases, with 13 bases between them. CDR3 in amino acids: CATTNKGSSYNEQFF. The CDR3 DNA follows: TGTGCCACCACTAACAAGGGGAGCTCCTACAATGAGCAGTTCTTC.

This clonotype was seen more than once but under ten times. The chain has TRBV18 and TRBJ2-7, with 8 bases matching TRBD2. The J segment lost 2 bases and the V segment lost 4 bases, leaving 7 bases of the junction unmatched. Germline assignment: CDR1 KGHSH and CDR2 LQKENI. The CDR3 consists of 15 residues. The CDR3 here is CASSQAGGATYEQYF. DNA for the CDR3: TGTGCCAGCTCACAGGCCGGGGGGGCTACCTACGAGCAGTACTTC.

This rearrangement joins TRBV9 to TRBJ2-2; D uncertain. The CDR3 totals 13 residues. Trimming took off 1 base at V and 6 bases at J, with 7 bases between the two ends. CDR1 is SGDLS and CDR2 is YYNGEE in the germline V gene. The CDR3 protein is CASSVSPAGELFF. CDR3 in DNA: TGTGCCAGCAGCGTAAGCCCCGCCGGGGAGCTGTTTTTT.

CDR3 region: CATLEGTYNEQFF. The DNA of the CDR3 is TGTGCCACACTCGAGGGAACCTACAATGAGCAGTTCTTC. This chain links TRBV12-3 or TRBV12-4 with TRBJ2-1; a weak D match, TRBD2 (5 bases). The V end lost 10 bases, the J end lost 2 bases, and 12 bases lay between the germline ends. The CDR3 loop spans 13 amino acids.

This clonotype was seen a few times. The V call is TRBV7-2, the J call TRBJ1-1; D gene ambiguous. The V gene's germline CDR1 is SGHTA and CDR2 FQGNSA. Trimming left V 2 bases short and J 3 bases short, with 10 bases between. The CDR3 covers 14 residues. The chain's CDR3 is CASSLNAGYTEAFF. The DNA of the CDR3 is TGTGCCAGCAGCTTAAACGCAGGCTACACTGAAGCTTTCTTT.

This chain's CDR3 is CASSLGANTREQYF. The CDR3 DNA sequence: TGTGCCAGCAGTTTGGGCGCGAATACTAGGGAGCAGTACTTC. The rearrangement uses TRBV12-3 or TRBV12-4 and TRBJ2-7, with D maybe TRBD2 (5 bases). The CDR3 contains 14 residues. V dropped 3 bases and J dropped 7 bases, with 16 bases sitting between them.

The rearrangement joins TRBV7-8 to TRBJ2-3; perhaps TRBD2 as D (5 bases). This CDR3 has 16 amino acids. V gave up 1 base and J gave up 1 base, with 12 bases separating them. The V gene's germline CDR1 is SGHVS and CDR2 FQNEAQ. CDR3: CASSLVGGSGTDTQYF. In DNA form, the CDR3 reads TGTGCCAGCAGCTTAGTCGGTGGTAGCGGCACAGATACGCAGTATTTT.